This T cell receptor (beta chain) derives from a study of blood T cells in healthy people across ages. Across the whole study: For every two T cells, template switching captured about one barcoded beta molecule.

This clonotype was detected only a few times. What it binds is unknown. Trimming removed 5 bases from V and 5 bases from J; junction bases left unmatched: 10. This CDR3 is 16 amino acids long. From germline, CDR1 is MNHEY and CDR2 SMNVEV (reference sequence). Donation came from healthy Caucasian individuals in Russia who were aged about 6 to 90. For every donor, a draw yielded around 10 milliliters of peripheral blood. Sample-barcoded 5' priming and a J-beta primer mix drove a second PCR of about 6 to 11 cycles. Using its own MiXCR run on the 5' RACE reads, TCRdb lists one record per CDR3 protein. The sample lists approximately 810,000 distinct CDR3 sequences; under 40% were seen once. Whole-study results and caveats: Long-lived and aged donors differed, with more naive CD4+ cells and higher diversity in the long-lived.

Sequences were obtained from blood. The TCR comes from a young man in good health. This chain connects TRBV27 to TRBJ1-5; 9 bases map to TRBD1. CDR3 region: CASSPTLGQGYQPQHF. In DNA, the CDR3 is TGTGCCAGCAGTCCAACACTCGGACAGGGGTATCAGCCCCAGCATTTT.